Presented here are 8 T cell receptor beta chains from one specimen sequenced in a study of blood T cell repertoires in COVID-19. Measured with immunoSEQ multiplex PCR; TCRdb has only the in-frame clones, and not every one. The sample contains about 160,000 clones, approximately 85% of which appear only once. Sequencing input: peripheral blood. The receptors shown here come from a man between 60 and 70 years old with active or convalescent COVID-19.

The chain employs TRBV2 and TRBJ1-3, with 7 bases matching TRBD1. The germline V gene encodes CDR1 SNHLY and CDR2 FYNNEI. This CDR3 is 15 amino acids long. J was trimmed by 2 bases and V by 8 bases; bases with no gene match: 9. CDR3 sequence (DNA): TGTGCCAGCTCAAGACAGGGCGAAGCTGGAAACACCATATATTTT. Its protein product is CASSRQGEAGNTIYF.

The gene calls are TRBV9 and TRBJ1-5; D not resolved. Germline V gene sequence: CDR1 SGDLS, CDR2 YYNGEE. V lost 0 bases, J lost 7 bases, and 11 bases lay in between. The CDR3 length is 14 residues. The CDR3 region is CASSVDGASQPQHF. The CDR3, as DNA: TGTGCCAGCAGCGTAGATGGAGCGTCACAGCCCCAGCATTTT.

The CDR3 sequence is CASSQGQVPLGTQYF. CDR3 coding DNA: TGTGCCAGCAGCCAAGGGCAGGTGCCCCTGGGGACCCAGTACTTC. The rearrangement uses TRBV14 and TRBJ2-5; D ambiguous. Trimming left V 1 base short and J 7 bases short, with 16 bases between. Germline CDR1 is SGHDN and CDR2 is FVKESK. CDR3 length: 15 amino acids. The whole variable domain, filled in from reference TRBV14 and TRBJ2-5, reads EAGVTQFPSHSVIEKGQTVTLRCDPISGHDNLYWYRRVMGKEIKFLLHFVKESKQDESGMPNNRFLAERTGGTYSTLKVQPAELEDSGVYFCASSQGQVPLGTQYFGPGTRLLVL.

V is TRBV5-8 and J is TRBJ1-3, with a possible D match to TRBD1 (5 bases). This CDR3 comprises 14 residues. Germline lookup yields CDR1 SGHTS and CDR2 YDEGEE. Trimming shortened V by 3 bases and J by 0 bases, and 7 bases separated the two germline ends. The DNA of the CDR3 is TGTGCCAGCAGCTCCAGGGACTCTGGAAACACCATATATTTT. Translating gives CASSSRDSGNTIYF.

J is TRBJ1-5 and V is TRBV7-9; TRBD1 matches at 8 bases. Germline trimming cut 5 bases from V and 0 bases from J; bases unmatched to any gene: 6. The CDR3 extends over 16 amino acids. Germline V gene lookup returns CDR1 SEHNR and CDR2 FQNEAQ (reference sequence). CDR3 sequence: CASSPGTGHSNQPQHF. The CDR3 nucleotides are TGTGCCAGCAGCCCGGGGACAGGCCATAGCAATCAGCCCCAGCATTTT.

CDR3 amino acids: CASIPRAGPTDTQYF. CDR3 DNA: TGTGCCAGCATCCCCCGAGCGGGGCCCACAGATACGCAGTATTTT. The rearrangement links TRBV11-2 to TRBJ2-3; 7 positions agree with TRBD2. The CDR3 is 15 amino acids. The germline CDR1 and CDR2 sequences are SGHAT and FQNNGV. The J segment lost 2 bases and the V segment lost 7 bases, leaving 9 bases of the junction unmatched.

The chain employs TRBV7-8 and TRBJ1-2; D not resolved. This CDR3 region has 13 residues. Per germline, CDR1 SGHVS and CDR2 FQNEAQ. Trimming stripped 8 bases from V and 3 bases from J, with 13 bases between. CDR3 sequence reads: CASARRLDYGYTF. CDR3 sequence (DNA): TGTGCCAGCGCTAGGCGATTAGACTATGGCTACACCTTC.

V is TRBV28 and J is TRBJ2-1; 7 bases are a match to TRBD2. Germline V lookup: CDR1 MDHEN, CDR2 SYDVKM. The CDR3 sequence is 15 residues long. V shed 7 bases and J 4 bases; nucleotides not matched to a gene: 10. CDR3 sequence (DNA): TGTGCCAGCACCCCTCGGCAGCGGGGTTACAATGAGCAGTTCTTC. The encoded protein is CASTPRQRGYNEQFF.